One and the same sample provided the 5 T cell receptor beta chains below, sequenced in a study of CD8 T cells in ankylosing spondylitis (dated 2017 in TCRdb). The library was built by means of 5' RACE. The sample was run on an Illumina HiSeq 2500. TCRdb redid the processing of the public reads, applying fastp at Q25 and MiXCR, and retained in-frame beta chains. Rows are combined by CDR3 protein, so each entry shows the most common genes and DNA. This sample gives 200,000 to 300,000 distinct CDR3 sequences in total; approximately 12% of them show up just once. Under 7% of the sample rests with the top ten. The sample comprised blood, either unsorted or a sorted T cell fraction (not recorded which). These receptors were taken from a male donor with ankylosing spondylitis or in good health (not recorded which).

The gene calls are TRBV19 and TRBJ2-3; TRBD2 agrees at 7 bases. The germline gives CDR1 LNHDA, CDR2 SQIVND (reference sequence). Losses at the gene ends were 5 bases for V and 10 bases for J; bases not matched to a gene: 9. The CDR3 is 13 residues long. The CDR3 protein is CASSEGTGGPQYF. The CDR3 DNA reads TGTGCCAGTAGTGAGGGGACGGGGGGTCCGCAGTATTTT.

This clonotype occurred many times. This rearrangement joins TRBV4-1 to TRBJ1-3; D is possibly TRBD1 (5 bases). Trimming stripped 0 bases from V and 2 bases from J, with 5 bases between. Looked up from germline, CDR1 is MGHRA and CDR2 is YSYEKL. CDR3 size: 14 residues. The CDR3 DNA sequence: TGCGCCAGCAGCCAAGACAGGGCTGGAAACACCATATATTTT. It codes for CASSQDRAGNTIYF.

This clonotype has at least ten counts. This chain connects TRBV20-1 to TRBJ2-3; maybe TRBD2 (7 bases). Trimming removed 6 bases at V and 6 bases at J, with 22 bases between. The germline V gene encodes CDR1 DFQATT and CDR2 SNEGSKA (reference sequence). The CDR3 is 15 residues long. CDR3 in amino acids: CSAPLDGRGGDTQYF. For the CDR3, the DNA is TGCAGTGCACCACTAGACGGCAGGGGAGGGGATACGCAGTATTTT.

This clonotype was detected only a few times. V gene TRBV12-3 or TRBV12-4 combines with J gene TRBJ2-6; 7 bases are shared with TRBD1. This CDR3 has 15 amino acids. The junction had 4 bases not matched to a gene; V was cut back by 5 bases and J by 3 bases. Here the CDR3 DNA reads TGTGCCAGCAGTCCGACAGGGTTTGGGGCCAACGTCCTGACTTTC. Encoded protein: CASSPTGFGANVLTF.

This clonotype was detected only a few times. This sequence joins TRBV4-1 and TRBJ2-3; 10 positions agree with TRBD2. The CDR3 runs to 16 residues. V shed 4 bases and J 1 base; nucleotides not matched to a gene: 5. Germline loops: CDR1 MGHRA, CDR2 YSYEKL. For the CDR3, the DNA is TGCGCCAGCAGCCGCTCCAGCGGGGGGGGCACAGATACGCAGTATTTT. This translates into CASSRSSGGGTDTQYF.